Listed here are 9 T cell receptor beta chains from one sample, sequenced in a study of T cell changes during pregnancy in multiple sclerosis. Sequencing was performed with immunoSEQ multiplex PCR; in TCRdb, only in-frame clones are kept and a portion is missing. This table holds around 21,000 clones, about 87% found once. The sequencing used CD8+ T cells from peripheral blood mononuclear cells, collected in the third trimester of pregnancy. These receptors were collected from a female donor in good health, enrolled as a control in a pregnancy study.

The chain carries TRBV30 and TRBJ2-7; D is possibly TRBD1 (6 bases). In germline, CDR1 is GTSNPN, CDR2 SVGIG (reference sequence). V dropped 4 bases and J dropped 2 bases, with 12 bases sitting between them. The CDR3 is made up of 13 amino acids. As DNA, the CDR3 is TGTGCCTGGAATCGGGACAACCCCTACGAGCAGTACTTC. Protein: CAWNRDNPYEQYF.

This rearrangement joins TRBV9 to TRBJ1-1; possible D gene TRBD1, 5 bases. This CDR3 spans 14 amino acids. Deletions cut 6 bases from V and 0 bases from J, with 12 bases between. Germline assignment: CDR1 SGDLS and CDR2 YYNGEE. CDR3 residues: CASNPGGMNTEAFF. CDR3 coding DNA: TGTGCCAGCAACCCCGGGGGGATGAACACTGAAGCTTTCTTT.

The J gene is TRBJ2-7, the V gene TRBV14; the D gene is possibly TRBD1 (6 bases). There are 14 residues in the CDR3. The V and J ends lost 4 bases and 6 bases respectively, with 16 bases between them. CDR1 and CDR2 from the germline V gene are SGHDN and FVKESK. The CDR3 is CASSRETGWAEQYF. The CDR3 region has the DNA TGTGCCAGCAGCCGCGAGACAGGATGGGCCGAGCAGTACTTC.

The chain combines TRBV19 with TRBJ1-2; tentatively, D is TRBD1 (6 bases). This CDR3 has 13 amino acids. Germline V gene lookup returns CDR1 LNHDA and CDR2 SQIVND (reference sequence). The V gene lost 5 bases and the J gene lost 3 bases, with 10 bases spanning the gap. The CDR3 DNA reads TGTGCCAGTAGTCCGGGACAAGACTATGGCTACACCTTC. It codes for CASSPGQDYGYTF. The full variable domain, its missing parts supplied by reference TRBV19 and TRBJ1-2, is DGGITQSPKYLFRKEGQNVTLSCEQNLNHDAMYWYRQDPGQGLRLIYYSQIVNDFQKGDIAEGYSVSREKKESFPLTVTSAQKNPTAFYLCASSPGQDYGYTFGSGTRLTVV.

This clone has just one count. The gene calls are TRBV9 and TRBJ1-2; maybe TRBD1 (5 bases). Germline assignment: CDR1 SGDLS and CDR2 YYNGEE. The CDR3 runs 14 residues. The ends were cut back, 0 bases at V and 2 bases at J, with 8 bases in the middle. The CDR3 DNA sequence: TGTGCCAGCAGCGTAGAGGCAGGGAACTATGGCTACACCTTC. This sequence encodes CASSVEAGNYGYTF.

This clone was detected only once. The V gene is TRBV19, the J gene TRBJ2-7; D may be TRBD2 (5 bases). Germline CDR1 is LNHDA and CDR2 is SQIVND (reference sequence). V dropped 1 base and J dropped 5 bases, with 12 bases sitting between them. This CDR3 contains 14 residues. For the CDR3, the DNA is TGTGCCAGTAGTATAGTTACCGGGAAAAACGAGCAGTACTTC. This encodes CASSIVTGKNEQYF.

This rearrangement joins TRBV11-2 to TRBJ2-4; D might be TRBD2 (7 bases). Germline loops: CDR1 SGHAT, CDR2 FQNNGV. This CDR3 comprises 16 residues. Trimming took off 5 bases at V and 0 bases at J, with 14 bases between the two ends. In nucleotides, the CDR3 is TGTGCCAGCAGCCGCTGGCGGGGGCTAGCCAAAAACATTCAGTACTTC. Its protein product is CASSRWRGLAKNIQYF.

Only one count was recorded for this clone. V is TRBV29-1 and J is TRBJ2-3, with 8 positions matching TRBD1. In germline, CDR1 is SQVTM, CDR2 ANQGSEA. Trimming removed 0 bases from V and 5 bases from J; junction bases left unmatched: 10. This CDR3 is built from 16 residues. CDR3 sequence (DNA): TGCAGCGTTGAAGAATACGGACAGGGTGTAAGAGATACGCAGTATTTT. Amino acid sequence: CSVEEYGQGVRDTQYF.

The rearrangement links TRBV7-9 to TRBJ1-4; 9 nucleotides agree with TRBD1. Germline CDR1 SEHNR, CDR2 FQNEAQ (reference sequence). This CDR3 spans 14 amino acids. J was trimmed by 5 bases and V by 5 bases; bases with no gene match: 3. The CDR3 bases are TGTGCCAGCAGCCCGGGACAGGGAAATGAAAAACTGTTTTTT. It is translated as CASSPGQGNEKLFF.